Included here is one T cell receptor (beta chain) sequence, with context. The antigen remains undetermined. This sample is part of a study of cytomegalovirus exposure and HLA in healthy donors. Amplification used 60 Vbeta primers and 13 Jbeta primers. Using immunoSEQ multiplex PCR, the repertoire was profiled, and TCRdb retains in-frame clones only, with some absent. The sample lists roughly 190,000 clones, around 80% occurring once. Germline CDR1 KGHSH, CDR2 LQKENI. The CDR3 consists of 16 residues. V lost 1 base and J lost 0, with 11 bases in between. Study outcomes and limitations: Highly shared variants forming one cluster were likely a sequencing artifact. For most TCR sequences rarity was the rule, although some public TCRs occurred in many donors. A few CMV-associated chains were confirmed in vitro to be specific for CMV antigens.

The source is a woman aged 40 to 55 in good health and CMV-seronegative. The specimen was PBMCs. V gene TRBV18 combines with J gene TRBJ2-3, with D maybe TRBD2 (6 bases). The CDR3 region is CASSPRAGRSTDTQYF. CDR3 DNA sequence: TGTGCCAGCTCACCACGGGCGGGAAGGAGCACAGATACGCAGTATTTT.